This entry concerns a single TCR beta chain. Its target is not known. These data originate in a study of T-cell reconstitution after alpha-beta-depleted transplantation in children. Study-wide findings and caveats: At the one-year point after transplant, T-cell counts and TCRbeta diversity were found to come mostly from T cells that had been newly produced. Several hundred graft clones that had expanded were reportedly the source of alpha-beta T cells about two months after transplant.

Per germline, CDR1 MNHEY and CDR2 SVGAGI. The CDR3 covers 16 residues. Trimming shortened V by 3 bases and J by 3 bases, and 18 bases separated the two germline ends. It was with unique molecular identifiers that the TCRbeta library was prepared. TCRdb itself ran the PCR reads through MiXCR, one entry per CDR3 protein. Of roughly 420,000 distinct CDR3 sequences in the sample, under 20% were seen once. V is TRBV6-5 and J is TRBJ2-7; no clear D. The source is a boy under two years old who had a stem cell transplant for Wiskott-Aldrich syndrome, so the T cells may come from the graft donor. The source material was PBMCs, mostly from graft donor cells, sampled 360 days after TCRalphabeta/CD19-depleted stem cell transplant. The CDR3 region has the DNA TGTGCCAGCAGTTATATGGCTGACCTCCTTTTCTACGAGCAGTACTTC. Protein sequence: CASSYMADLLFYEQYF.